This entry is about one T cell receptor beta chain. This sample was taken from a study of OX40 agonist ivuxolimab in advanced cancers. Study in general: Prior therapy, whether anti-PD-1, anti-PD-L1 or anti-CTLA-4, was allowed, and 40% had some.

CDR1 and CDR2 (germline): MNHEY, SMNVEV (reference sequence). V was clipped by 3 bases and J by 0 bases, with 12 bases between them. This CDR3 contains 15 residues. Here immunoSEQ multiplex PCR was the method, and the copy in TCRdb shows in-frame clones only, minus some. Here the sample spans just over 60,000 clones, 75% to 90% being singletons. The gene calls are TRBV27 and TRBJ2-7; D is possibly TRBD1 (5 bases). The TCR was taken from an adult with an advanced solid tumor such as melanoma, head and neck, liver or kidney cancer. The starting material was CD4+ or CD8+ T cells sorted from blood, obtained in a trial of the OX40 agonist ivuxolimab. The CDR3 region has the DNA TGTGCCAGCAGTTTGGGCAGGGTCCCCTCCTACGAGCAGTACTTC. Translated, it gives CASSLGRVPSYEQYF.